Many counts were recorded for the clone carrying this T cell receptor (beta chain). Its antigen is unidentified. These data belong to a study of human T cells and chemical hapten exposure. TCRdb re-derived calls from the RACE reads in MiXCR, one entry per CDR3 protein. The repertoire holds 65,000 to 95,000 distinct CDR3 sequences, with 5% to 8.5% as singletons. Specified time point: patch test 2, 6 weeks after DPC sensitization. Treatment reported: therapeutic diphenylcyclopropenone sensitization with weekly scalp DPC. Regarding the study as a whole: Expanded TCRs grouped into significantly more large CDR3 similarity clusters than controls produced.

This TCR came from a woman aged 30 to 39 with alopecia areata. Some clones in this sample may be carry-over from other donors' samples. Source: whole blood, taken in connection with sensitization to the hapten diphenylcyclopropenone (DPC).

In nucleotides, the CDR3 is TGCAGTGCTCCGGACAGCGGTAATGAAAAACTGTTTTTT. Residues: CSAPDSGNEKLFF. V is TRBV20-1 and J is TRBJ1-4; possibly TRBD1 for D (6 bases). The V gene's germline CDR1 is DFQATT and CDR2 SNEGSKA (reference sequence). Trimming took 5 bases from V and 4 from J, leaving 11 bases between them. The CDR3 contains 13 residues.